In this sample, the clone carrying this T cell receptor beta chain turned up a few times. Its matching antigen is unknown. The data were taken from a study of cytomegalovirus exposure and HLA in healthy donors. Overall study results and limits: Presence/absence analyses took donor sequencing depth as roughly uniform. The investigators catalogued some 150 TCR beta chains as cytomegalovirus-associated.

Trimming cost V 7 bases and J 3 bases, with 16 bases left between them. The CDR3 covers 14 residues. Germline CDR1 reads SGHRS; CDR2 reads YFSETQ. Primers for the PCR totalled 60 Vbeta and 13 Jbeta. Produced via immunoSEQ multiplex PCR; TCRdb's table is partial and in-frame only. The table includes some 150,000 clones, over 75% detected once. This receptor was taken from a woman under 40 in good health and CMV-seronegative. The sample taken for sequencing was PBMCs. This sequence joins TRBV5-1 and TRBJ1-1, with D possibly being TRBD1 (6 bases). CDR3 sequence (DNA): TGCGCCAGCCTTCCAGGGGATCGGGACACTGAAGCTTTCTTT. It is translated as CASLPGDRDTEAFF.